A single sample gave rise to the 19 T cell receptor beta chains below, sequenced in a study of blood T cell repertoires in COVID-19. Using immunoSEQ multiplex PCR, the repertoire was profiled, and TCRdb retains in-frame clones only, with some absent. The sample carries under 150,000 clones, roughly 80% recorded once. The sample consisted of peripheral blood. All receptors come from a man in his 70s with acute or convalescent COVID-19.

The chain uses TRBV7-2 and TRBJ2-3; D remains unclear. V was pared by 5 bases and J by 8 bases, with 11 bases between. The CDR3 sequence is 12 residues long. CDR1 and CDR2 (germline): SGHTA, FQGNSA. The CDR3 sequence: CASSHSVGTQYF. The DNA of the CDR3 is TGTGCCAGCAGCCACTCGGTTGGTACGCAGTATTTT.

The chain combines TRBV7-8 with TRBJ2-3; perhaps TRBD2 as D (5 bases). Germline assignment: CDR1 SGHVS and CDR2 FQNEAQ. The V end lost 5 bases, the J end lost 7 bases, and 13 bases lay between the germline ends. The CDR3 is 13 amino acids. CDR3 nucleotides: TGTGCCAGCAGCCGCCTCGGGGAGCATACGCAGTATTTT. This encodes CASSRLGEHTQYF.

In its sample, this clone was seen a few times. The CDR3 DNA sequence: TGTGCCAGCAGCCAAGCCGGGAGGCAGGGGGCCCTTCAGTACTTC. The encoded protein is CASSQAGRQGALQYF. The rearrangement links TRBV14 to TRBJ2-7, with D maybe TRBD1 (8 bases). The germline CDR1 and CDR2 sequences are SGHDN and FVKESK. The ends were cut back, 1 base at V and 10 bases at J, with 20 bases in the middle. This CDR3 region has 15 residues.

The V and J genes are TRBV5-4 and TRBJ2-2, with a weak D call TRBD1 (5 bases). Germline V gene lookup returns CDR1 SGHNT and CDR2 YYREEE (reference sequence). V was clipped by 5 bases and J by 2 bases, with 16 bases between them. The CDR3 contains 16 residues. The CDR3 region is CASSFSGRANTGELFF. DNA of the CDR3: TGTGCCAGCAGTTTCTCAGGCAGGGCCAACACCGGGGAGCTGTTTTTT. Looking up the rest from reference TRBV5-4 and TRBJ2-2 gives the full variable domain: ETGVTQSPTHLIKTRGQQVTLRCSSQSGHNTVSWYQQALGQGPQFIFQYYREEENGRGNFPPRFSGLQFPNYSSELNVNALELDDSALYLCASSFSGRANTGELFFGEGSRLTVL.

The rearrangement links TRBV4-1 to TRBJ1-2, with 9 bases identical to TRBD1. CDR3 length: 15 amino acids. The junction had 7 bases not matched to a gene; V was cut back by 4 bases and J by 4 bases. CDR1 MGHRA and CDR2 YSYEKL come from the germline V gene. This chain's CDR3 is CASSLNRGLSYGYTF. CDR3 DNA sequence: TGCGCCAGCAGCCTAAACAGGGGGCTTAGCTATGGCTACACCTTC.

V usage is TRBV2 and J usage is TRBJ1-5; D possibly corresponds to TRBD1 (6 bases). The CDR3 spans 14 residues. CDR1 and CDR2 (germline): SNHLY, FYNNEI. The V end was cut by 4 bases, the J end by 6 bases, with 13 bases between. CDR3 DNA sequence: TGTGCCAGCAGTGGACGTGACAGGCGTCAGCCCCAGCATTTT. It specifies CASSGRDRRQPQHF.

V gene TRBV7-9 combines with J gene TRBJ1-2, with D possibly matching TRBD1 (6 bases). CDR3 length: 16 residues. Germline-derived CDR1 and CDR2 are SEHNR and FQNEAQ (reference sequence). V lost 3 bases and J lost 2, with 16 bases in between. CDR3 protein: CASSFGPDRLNYGYTF. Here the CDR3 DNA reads TGTGCCAGCAGCTTCGGACCCGACAGGTTGAACTATGGCTACACCTTC.

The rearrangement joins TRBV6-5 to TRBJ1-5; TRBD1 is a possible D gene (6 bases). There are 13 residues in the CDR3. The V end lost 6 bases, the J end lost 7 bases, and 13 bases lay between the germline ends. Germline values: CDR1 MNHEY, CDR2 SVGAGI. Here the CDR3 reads CASSHNRAQPQHF. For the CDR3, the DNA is TGTGCCAGCAGCCATAACAGGGCCCAGCCCCAGCATTTT.

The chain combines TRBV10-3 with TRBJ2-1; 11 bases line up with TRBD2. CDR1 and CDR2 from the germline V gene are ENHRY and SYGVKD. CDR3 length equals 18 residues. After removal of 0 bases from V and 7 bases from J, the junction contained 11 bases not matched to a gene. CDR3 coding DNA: TGTGCCATCAGTGAGTCGGAGAAGCTAGCGGGGGGTGGTAATGAGCAGTTCTTC. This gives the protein CAISESEKLAGGGNEQFF.

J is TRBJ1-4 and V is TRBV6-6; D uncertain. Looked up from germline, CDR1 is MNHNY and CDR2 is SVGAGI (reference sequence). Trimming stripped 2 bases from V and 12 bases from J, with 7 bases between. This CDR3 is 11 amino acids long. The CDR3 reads CASSYGHELFF. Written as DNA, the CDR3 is TGTGCCAGCAGTTACGGGCACGAACTGTTTTTT.

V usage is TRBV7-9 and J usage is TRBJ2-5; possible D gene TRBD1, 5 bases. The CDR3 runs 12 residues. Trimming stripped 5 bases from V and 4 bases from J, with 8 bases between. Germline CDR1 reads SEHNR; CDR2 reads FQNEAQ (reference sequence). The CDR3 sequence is CASSGAAETQYF. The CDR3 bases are TGTGCCAGCAGCGGGGCGGCAGAGACCCAGTACTTC.

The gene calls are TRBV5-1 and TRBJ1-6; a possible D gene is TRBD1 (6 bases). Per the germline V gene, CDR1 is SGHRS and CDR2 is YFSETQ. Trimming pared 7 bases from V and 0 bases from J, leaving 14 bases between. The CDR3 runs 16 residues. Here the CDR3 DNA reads TGCGCCAGCCAAGGGGGAGCGAGCTCCTATAATTCACCCCTCCACTTT. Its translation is CASQGGASSYNSPLHF.

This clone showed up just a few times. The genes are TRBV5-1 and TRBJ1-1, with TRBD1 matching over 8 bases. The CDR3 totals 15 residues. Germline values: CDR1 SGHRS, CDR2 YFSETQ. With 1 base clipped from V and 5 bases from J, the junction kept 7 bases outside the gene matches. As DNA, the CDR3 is TGCGCCAGCAGCTTGCGCGGGCAGGGGGCAACTGAAGCTTTCTTT. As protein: CASSLRGQGATEAFF.

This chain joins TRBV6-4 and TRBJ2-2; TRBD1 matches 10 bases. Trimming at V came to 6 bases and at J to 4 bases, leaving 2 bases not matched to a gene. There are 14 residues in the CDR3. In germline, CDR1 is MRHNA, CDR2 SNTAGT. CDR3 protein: CASRRQGATGELFF. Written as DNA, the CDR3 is TGTGCCAGCAGGAGACAGGGGGCCACCGGGGAGCTGTTTTTT.

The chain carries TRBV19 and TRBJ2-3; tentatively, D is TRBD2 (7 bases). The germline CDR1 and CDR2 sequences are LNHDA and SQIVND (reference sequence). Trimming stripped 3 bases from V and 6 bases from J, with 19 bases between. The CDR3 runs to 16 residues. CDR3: CASSIRRGARMDTQYF. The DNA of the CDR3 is TGTGCCAGTAGTATCCGTCGGGGGGCGAGAATGGATACGCAGTATTTT.

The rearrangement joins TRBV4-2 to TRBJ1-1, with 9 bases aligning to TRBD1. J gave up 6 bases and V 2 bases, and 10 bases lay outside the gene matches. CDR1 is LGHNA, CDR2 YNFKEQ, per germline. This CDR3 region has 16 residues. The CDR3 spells CASSQRRDRGFPEAFF. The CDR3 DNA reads TGTGCCAGCAGCCAAAGACGCGACAGGGGGTTCCCTGAAGCTTTCTTT.

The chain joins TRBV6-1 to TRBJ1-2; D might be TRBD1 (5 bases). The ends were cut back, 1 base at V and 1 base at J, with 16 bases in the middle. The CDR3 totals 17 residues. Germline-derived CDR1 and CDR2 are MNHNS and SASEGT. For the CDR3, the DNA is TGTGCCAGCAGTGAAGGGGGCGGGATTGCCTATAACTATGGCTACACCTTC. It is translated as CASSEGGGIAYNYGYTF.

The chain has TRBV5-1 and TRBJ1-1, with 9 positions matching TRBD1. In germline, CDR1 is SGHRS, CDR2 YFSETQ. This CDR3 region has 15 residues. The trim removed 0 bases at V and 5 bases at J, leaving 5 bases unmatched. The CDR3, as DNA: TGCGCCAGCAGCTTGGAGGGACAGGGCAAAACTGAAGCTTTCTTT. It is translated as CASSLEGQGKTEAFF. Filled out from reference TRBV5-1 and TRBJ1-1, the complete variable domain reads KAGVTQTPRYLIKTRGQQVTLSCSPISGHRSVSWYQQTPGQGLQFLFEYFSETQRNKGNFPGRFSGRQFSNSRSEMNVSTLELGDSALYLCASSLEGQGKTEAFFGQGTRLTVV.

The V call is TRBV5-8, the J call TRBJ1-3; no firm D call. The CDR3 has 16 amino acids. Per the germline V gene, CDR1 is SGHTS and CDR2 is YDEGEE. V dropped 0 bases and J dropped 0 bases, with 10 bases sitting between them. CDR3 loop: CASSLVELYSGNTIYF. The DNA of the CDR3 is TGTGCCAGCAGCTTGGTGGAGCTCTACTCTGGAAACACCATATATTTT.